The clone carrying this T cell receptor (beta chain) was found a few times. Its antigen is currently unknown. Unique molecular identifiers featured in each of the TCR beta cDNA libraries. From around 1 to 10 million T cells, roughly 0.5 million cDNA molecules were obtained. TCRdb analysed the PCR reads with MiXCR anew, one entry per CDR3 protein. This table has 750,000 to 950,000 distinct CDR3 sequences, approximately 53% appearing once. This entry belongs to a study of post-analysis software for immune sequencing data. On the study more broadly: Patients with relapsing-remitting, secondary progressive and progressive-relapsing multiple sclerosis courses were all represented. Study-level points and caveats: Samples sharing a preparation batch grouped tightly together when assessed by F measure. Normalized Chao1 diversity in multiple sclerosis patients fell significantly below that of controls. Among roughly 5 TRBV segments more frequent in patients than controls were TRBV5-6, TRBV5-1 and TRBV20-1.

Unmatched junction bases numbered 7, after V lost 5 bases and J lost 9 bases. The V gene's germline CDR1 is LGHDT and CDR2 YNNKEL (reference sequence). The CDR3 totals 14 residues. Sample: blood. This chain joins TRBV3-1 and TRBJ2-1; TRBD2 aligns across 10 bases. The clonotype originates from a girl aged 10-17 years with multiple sclerosis. CDR3 coding DNA: TGTGCCAGCAGCTCTAGGACTAGCGGTATTGAGCAGTTCTTC. This codes for CASSSRTSGIEQFF.